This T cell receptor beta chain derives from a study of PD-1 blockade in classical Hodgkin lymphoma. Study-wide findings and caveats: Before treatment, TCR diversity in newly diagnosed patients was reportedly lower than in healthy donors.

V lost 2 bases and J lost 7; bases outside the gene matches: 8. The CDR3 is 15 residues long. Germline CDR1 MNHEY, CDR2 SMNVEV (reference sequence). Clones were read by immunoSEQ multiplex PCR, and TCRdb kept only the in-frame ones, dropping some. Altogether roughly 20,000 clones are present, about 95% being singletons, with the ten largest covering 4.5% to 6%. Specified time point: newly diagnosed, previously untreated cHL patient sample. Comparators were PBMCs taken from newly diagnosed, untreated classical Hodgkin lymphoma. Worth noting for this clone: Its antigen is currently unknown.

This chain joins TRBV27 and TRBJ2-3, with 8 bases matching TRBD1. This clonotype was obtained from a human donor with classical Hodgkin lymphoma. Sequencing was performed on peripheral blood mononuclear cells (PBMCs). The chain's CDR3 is CASSLPGGGRNTQYF. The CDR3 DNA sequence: TGTGCCAGCAGTTTACCAGGGGGCGGGCGGAATACGCAGTATTTT.